This TCR beta chain is from a study of blood T cell repertoires in COVID-19 (dated by TCRdb to about 2020). For the wider study: Samples covering the acute and convalescent phases of COVID-19 were provided by collaborators in the United States, Italy and Spain. The samples were drawn from two sources: the first 160 participants of the ongoing ImmuneRACE study, and 1,200 or so subjects contributed by 6 global collaborators. Nearly every sample came with metadata listing a de-identified subject ID, COVID-19 status, age in years and sex. The prospective study material was composed of cDNA or gDNA derived from T cells, B-cell-depleted T cells, or PBMCs. Where HLA class I and class II types were available, the types were taken from metadata supplied by the sample provider, not from assay-based typing. The repertoires were made available in a free public database intended to serve as a resource for research on the immune response to SARS-CoV-2. Subjects who had been exposed to COVID-19, were actively infected with it, or had recovered from it provided the deeply sampled blood TCRbeta repertoires that made up the dataset.

On this clone itself: Its antigen is not yet known. Base quality data are lacking; no much larger clone is found one base away.

TCRbeta CDR3 regions were amplified from genomic DNA by means of the immunoSEQ Assay, a bias-controlled multiplex PCR. The paper's processing steps were these. Nucleated cell counts per sample were estimated from amplification of reference gene primers within the assay. Sequence reads were collapsed and filtered to measure the absolute abundance of every unique TCRbeta CDR3 rearrangement. For each sample, productive Simpson clonality was calculated as the square root of Simpson's diversity index over productive rearrangements. TCRdb took over this immuneACCESS table, retaining in-frame rearrangements with V and J assigned. Such tables are incomplete; in checked studies, under half of the missing clones stem from an unresolved V gene, and the remainder is unexplained. That table supplies the V and J calls and clone size; D and trimming were determined from the DNA. In this sample the table shows some 360,000 clones, roughly 87% of which occur a single time. Just under 4% of the sample is taken by the ten largest.

In Seattle, one collaborating source enrolled patients while the infection was active and tracked those patients longitudinally over the course of disease. The collaborating institutions used their own protocols to collect whole blood in K2EDTA tubes. For TCRbeta analysis, collaborator samples were shipped as frozen whole blood, as isolated PBMCs, or as DNA extracted from either sample type. The paper as a whole reports these results and caveats: The amount of clinical and demographic metadata varied by source and participant and was provided uncurated.

CDR1 SGHRS and CDR2 YFSETQ are derived from the germline V gene. The trim is 1 base for V and 4 bases for J, with a gap of 14 bases between the germline ends. Its CDR3 holds 16 amino acids, cysteine through phenylalanine. Only the CDR3 region is kept as DNA, spanning 48 bases read in frame from base 1. The clonotype originates from a woman aged 55-69 years with COVID-19, enrolled during active disease. The chain links TRBV5-1 with TRBJ1-4, with the D gene call left open. Input material: peripheral blood. The CDR3 protein sequence reads: CASSLFGAGLNEKLFF. The nucleotides read TGCGCCAGCAGCTTGTTCGGCGCAGGACTTAATGAAAAACTGTTTTTT.